The present T cell receptor (beta chain) was sequenced within a study of CD8+ T cells in alopecia areata. The wider study: In an open-label trial, patients got 5 to 10 mg tofacitinib twice daily. Notes on the study in general: While tofacitinib was given, many expanded lesional clones persisted in scalp and blood.

As regards this clone: Its target is not known.

After isolation, RNA underwent reverse transcription to generate cDNA as the sequencing template. Assay: immunoSEQ multiplex PCR; the TCRdb copy retains only in-frame clones and omits some. The sample lists about 110,000 clones; around 84% were seen once. Treatment here: oral pan-JAK inhibitor, 5-10 mg twice daily. Peripheral blood, together with lesional scalp punch biopsies, was collected from alopecia areata patients. Sequencing was performed on CD8+ T cells sorted from blood, taken at week 24, from a patient treated with tofacitinib. The sequence came from a human donor with alopecia areata.

The CDR3 coding sequence is TGTGCCAGCAGTCCACACTCACAGGGGGCTGGAAACACCATATATTTT. Translated: CASSPHSQGAGNTIYF. The chain employs TRBV27 and TRBJ1-3, with TRBD1 matching over 8 bases. V dropped 5 bases and J dropped 2; count of bases not matched to a gene: 8. Germline V gene sequence: CDR1 MNHEY, CDR2 SMNVEV (reference sequence). The length of the CDR3 is 16 residues.